This T cell receptor beta chain is drawn from a study of blood T cell repertoires in COVID-19. Across the whole study: Acute and convalescent COVID-19 samples came from the United States, Italy and Spain.

Data came from immunoSEQ multiplex PCR; TCRdb stores just in-frame clones and leaves some out. This table holds approximately 150,000 clones, 87% found once. Trimming pared 4 bases from V and 4 bases from J, leaving 17 bases between. This CDR3 comprises 15 residues. Germline values: CDR1 SGHRS, CDR2 YFSETQ. Source material: peripheral blood. The receptor's source is a man aged 50 to 60 who had recovered from COVID-19. The chain recombines TRBV5-1 with TRBJ1-1; D unclear. The CDR3 region has the DNA TGCGCCAGCAGCAACGAGAGAGGGTGGGGCACTGAAGCTTTCTTT. Translated: CASSNERGWGTEAFF.